This TCR beta chain is drawn from a study of a mutant IDH1 vaccine in newly diagnosed glioma. The wider study: Treated individuals were roughly 62% male and roughly 38% female, averaging about 40 years of age.

Sample time point: week 11, during vaccination. Topical imiquimod was applied with each vaccine dose, which held 300 ug of mutant IDH1 20-mer peptide. Produced via immunoSEQ multiplex PCR; TCRdb's table is partial and in-frame only. The sample shows approximately 61,000 clones, roughly 80% of them seen only once. With respect to this clone: Its target is unknown.

V was cut by 4 bases and J by 0 bases, with 13 bases left in between. CDR3 length: 17 residues. Germline CDR1 reads SEHNR; CDR2 reads FQNEAQ (reference sequence). The sample here was PBMCs, taken from a glioma patient whose treatment included an IDH1 peptide vaccine. This receptor was obtained from a man aged 45-65 years with glioma. The chain is built from TRBV7-9 and TRBJ2-6, with a weak D call TRBD1 (5 bases). CDR3 sequence reads: CASSWWTISSGANVLTF. DNA for the CDR3: TGTGCCAGCAGCTGGTGGACAATCTCCTCTGGGGCCAACGTCCTGACTTTC.